The entry that follows covers one T cell receptor (beta chain) sequence. Its antigen remains unknown. The template was genomic DNA from peripheral blood, not RNA. Multiplex touch-down PCR with TRB-A/B primers amplified rearranged V-D-J TRB sequences. One entry per CDR3 protein, called by TCRdb with MiXCR from the multiplex PCR reads. The data hold about 1,400 distinct CDR3 sequences, with over 30% observed a single time. Unmatched junction bases numbered 3, after V lost 5 bases and J lost 10 bases. CDR1 is KGHDR and CDR2 is SFDVKD in the germline V gene. The CDR3 loop spans 13 amino acids. The entry originates in a study of T cell repertoires in aging, cancer and after chemotherapy. Study details: Six age groups, ranging from 30 or younger to 70 or older, included the donors. Study outcomes and limitations: Compared with age-matched healthy donors, untreated hematological or solid cancer patients showed higher blood TCR clonality. Loss of evenness, beyond lost richness, contributed to age-related TCR diversity decline in cancer patients.

The genes are TRBV24-1 and TRBJ2-1; 11 positions match TRBD2. The clonotype comes from a human donor with a solid tumor. Sequencing was carried out using blood. This CDR3 reads CATSGTSGFEQFF. The DNA for the CDR3 is TGTGCCACCAGTGGGACTAGCGGGTTCGAGCAGTTCTTC.